The 22 T cell receptor beta chains given below trace back to one sample, sequenced in a study. TCRdb analysed the RT-PCR reads with MiXCR anew, one entry per CDR3 protein. Altogether approximately 720,000 distinct CDR3 sequences are present, around 14% being singletons, with the ten largest covering 3.6%. The sample was memory CD4+ T cells from blood. Receptors were obtained from a female donor in good health, serving as a healthy control.

The chain uses TRBV4-3 and TRBJ1-3, with 9 bases identical to TRBD1. Trimming at V came to 3 bases and at J to 4 bases, leaving 7 bases not matched to a gene. The length of the CDR3 is 16 residues. CDR1 LGHNA and CDR2 YSLEER come from the germline V gene. As DNA, the CDR3 is TGCGCCAGCAGCCAGGAACAGGGGGCAGCGGGAAACACCATATATTTT. It codes for CASSQEQGAAGNTIYF.

Note on this clonotype: A read error may be the cause here, since a much bigger clone is one base away. This sequence joins TRBV20-1 and TRBJ1-2; D unresolved. CDR1 is DFQATT and CDR2 is SNEGSKA in the germline V gene (reference sequence). The CDR3 runs to 12 residues. CDR3 DNA sequence: TGCAGTGCTCCGCAGTCTAACTATGGCTACGCCTTC. Protein sequence: CSAPQSNYGYAF.

This clonotype has more than one count but fewer than ten. The V gene is TRBV12-3 or TRBV12-4, the J gene TRBJ2-2; weak D call: TRBD2 (6 bases). V lost 6 bases and J lost 6, with 14 bases in between. This CDR3 has 14 amino acids. The CDR3 sequence: CASRGSAGSGELFF. DNA of the CDR3: TGTGCCAGCAGGGGGTCCGCGGGATCCGGGGAGCTGTTTTTT.

This clonotype came up a few times. This chain links TRBV15 with TRBJ1-1; D possibly corresponds to TRBD1 (5 bases). The germline V gene has CDR1 LNHNV and CDR2 YYDKDF (reference sequence). The CDR3 spans 14 residues. The germline V and J ends were trimmed by 0 bases and 8 bases, with 13 bases remaining between them. CDR3 sequence reads: CATSRDRGSLEAFF. The CDR3 DNA reads TGTGCCACCAGCAGAGACCGGGGGAGTCTCGAAGCTTTCTTT.

This clonotype was picked up one time. This chain joins TRBV19 and TRBJ2-7; possibly TRBD2 for D (5 bases). Deletions cut 4 bases from V and 2 bases from J, with 12 bases between. This CDR3 has 14 residues. Germline V gene data show CDR1 as LNHDA and CDR2 as SQIVND (reference sequence). The CDR3 bases are TGTGCCAGTAGTAGCTTCCGGGGTGCCTACGAGCAGTACTTC. This encodes CASSSFRGAYEQYF. Drawing the rest from reference TRBV19 and TRBJ2-7, the complete variable domain is DGGITQSPKYLFRKEGQNVTLSCEQNLNHDAMYWYRQDPGQGLRLIYYSQIVNDFQKGDIAEGYSVSREKKESFPLTVTSAQKNPTAFYLCASSSFRGAYEQYFGPGTRLTVT.

This clonotype has only one observation. The genes are TRBV7-7 and TRBJ2-5, with 9 bases fitting TRBD2. The CDR3 spans 15 residues. V dropped 3 bases and J dropped 5; count of bases not matched to a gene: 7. Germline V gives CDR1 SSHAT, CDR2 FNYEAQ (reference sequence). The CDR3 DNA reads TGTGCCAGCAGCTTTGGGGCTAGCGGGATGGAGACCCAGTACTTC. Translating it yields CASSFGASGMETQYF.

This clonotype was counted at least ten times. The DNA for the CDR3 is TGTGCCATCGGCGGGACAGCTCAAGAGACCCAGTACTTC. Its protein product is CAIGGTAQETQYF. The genes are TRBV10-3 and TRBJ2-5; D is possibly TRBD1 (7 bases). The germline V gene has CDR1 ENHRY and CDR2 SYGVKD. V dropped 8 bases and J dropped 2 bases, with 12 bases sitting between them. This CDR3 has 13 residues.

This clonotype was counted ten times or more. The rearrangement joins TRBV20-1 to TRBJ2-5; D remains unclear. This CDR3 contains 12 residues. Per germline, CDR1 DFQATT and CDR2 SNEGSKA (reference sequence). With 3 bases removed from V and 5 bases from J, the gap between germline ends came to 10 bases. The CDR3 bases are TGCAGTGCTAGTATGGCCGGGGAGACCCAGTACTTC. Its protein product is CSASMAGETQYF.

This clonotype was detected many times. This chain uses TRBV28 with TRBJ1-2, with TRBD1 matching over 10 bases. The CDR3 sequence is 14 residues long. The V and J ends lost 6 bases and 6 bases, in that order; junction bases with no gene match: 7. The germline CDR1 and CDR2 sequences are MDHEN and SYDVKM. The CDR3 DNA reads TGTGCCAGCAGCGTGACAGGGGGCATGGATGGCTACACCTTC. This gives the protein CASSVTGGMDGYTF.

This clonotype was observed a handful of times. The chain couples TRBV10-2 to TRBJ2-7, with no clear D. V shed 0 bases and J shed 6 bases, with 9 bases lying between them. The length of the CDR3 is 13 residues. From germline, CDR1 is WSHSY and CDR2 SAAADI. In DNA form, the CDR3 reads TGCGCCAGCAGTGAGTCGGGTCTTCCCGAGCAGTACTTC. Translated, it gives CASSESGLPEQYF.

The V call is TRBV6-5, the J call TRBJ1-5, with a weak D call TRBD1 (6 bases). The germline V and J ends were trimmed by 5 bases and 0 bases, with 11 bases remaining between them. Germline assignment: CDR1 MNHEY and CDR2 SVGAGI. The CDR3 loop spans 15 amino acids. CDR3 nucleotides: TGTGCCAGCAGTGTTACAGGGAATAGCAATCAGCCCCAGCATTTT. Translated: CASSVTGNSNQPQHF.

This clonotype was seen many times. V is TRBV7-8 and J is TRBJ2-5; 11 bases are shared with TRBD1. CDR1 and CDR2 from the germline V gene are SGHVS and FQNEAQ. Trimming cost V 5 bases and J 9 bases; bases outside gene matches: 11. This CDR3 is 15 amino acids long. CDR3 amino acids: CASSLGDRGTSPQYF. CDR3 nucleotide sequence: TGTGCCAGCAGCCTAGGGGACAGGGGGACTTCGCCCCAGTACTTC.

This clonotype was counted a few times. The V and J genes are TRBV7-8 and TRBJ2-2, with 9 bases fitting TRBD2. V gave up 1 base and J gave up 9 bases; unmatched junction bases: 12. The length of the CDR3 is 17 residues. CDR1 is SGHVS and CDR2 is FQNEAQ in the germline V gene. This chain's CDR3 is CASSLGSSGAPRRELFF. For the CDR3, the DNA is TGTGCCAGCAGCTTAGGGTCTAGCGGGGCCCCTAGGCGGGAGCTGTTTTTT.

This rearrangement joins TRBV7-2 to TRBJ2-2, with a weak D call TRBD2 (5 bases). The CDR3 is 15 residues long. Per germline, CDR1 SGHTA and CDR2 FQGNSA. The ends were cut back, 6 bases at V and 6 bases at J, with 17 bases in the middle. Written as DNA, the CDR3 is TGTGCCAGCAGTTCGGTTTCGAGCGGCGCCGGGGAGCTGTTTTTT. Protein sequence: CASSSVSSGAGELFF.

V is TRBV5-5 and J is TRBJ1-1, with D possibly TRBD1 on 5 matching bases. The CDR3 consists of 15 residues. Trimming pared 3 bases from V and 0 bases from J, leaving 12 bases between. Germline loops: CDR1 SGHKS, CDR2 YYEKEE (reference sequence). This CDR3 reads CASSSGGTVNTEAFF. The CDR3, as DNA: TGTGCCAGCAGCTCGGGAGGGACGGTGAACACTGAAGCTTTCTTT. Supplemented by reference TRBV5-5 and TRBJ1-1, the full variable domain reads DAGVTQSPTHLIKTRGQQVTLRCSPISGHKSVSWYQQVLGQGPQFIFQYYEKEERGRGNFPDRFSARQFPNYSSELNVNALLLGDSALYLCASSSGGTVNTEAFFGQGTRLTVV.

The chain carries TRBV11-2 and TRBJ2-5, with 13 bases identical to TRBD2. This CDR3 is built from 16 residues. With 5 bases clipped from V and 7 bases from J, the junction kept 10 bases outside the gene matches. Germline V lookup: CDR1 SGHAT, CDR2 FQNNGV. The CDR3 DNA sequence: TGTGCCAGCAGCCTTCGGACTAGCGGGAGTAAAGGGACCCAGTACTTC. Protein: CASSLRTSGSKGTQYF. Variable domain in full (rest from reference TRBV11-2 and TRBJ2-5): EAGVAQSPRYKIIEKRQSVAFWCNPISGHATLYWYQQILGQGPKLLIQFQNNGVVDDSQLPKDRFSAERLKGVDSTLKIQPAKLEDSAVYLCASSLRTSGSKGTQYFGPGTRLLVL.

The chain links TRBV7-7 to TRBJ2-2; TRBD2 matches at 9 bases. The CDR3 has 15 amino acids. V lost 4 bases, J lost 6 bases, and 6 bases stayed unmatched. Germline V gene lookup returns CDR1 SSHAT and CDR2 FNYEAQ (reference sequence). CDR3 loop: CASSSIAGVPGELFF. The CDR3 bases are TGTGCCAGCAGCTCAATAGCGGGAGTACCCGGGGAGCTGTTTTTT.

The CDR3 protein is CASSQGRGNTIYF. The CDR3, as DNA: TGCGCCAGCAGCCAAGGAAGGGGAAACACCATATATTTT. The chain joins TRBV4-1 to TRBJ1-3; D remains ambiguous. Germline CDR1 is MGHRA and CDR2 is YSYEKL. Trimming removed 1 base from V and 4 bases from J, with 5 bases in between. The CDR3 is made up of 13 amino acids.

There are a few counts of this clonotype. This chain uses TRBV20-1 with TRBJ2-1; 9 nucleotides align to TRBD2. This CDR3 is built from 14 residues. The germline CDR1 and CDR2 sequences are DFQATT and SNEGSKA (reference sequence). J lost 3 bases, V lost 8 bases, and 8 bases had no gene match. The CDR3 DNA is TGCAGTTTCTCGCGCGGGAGGGGCTACAATGAGCAGTTCTTC. It is translated as CSFSRGRGYNEQFF.

The rearrangement uses TRBV20-1 and TRBJ2-1, with 10 bases lining up with TRBD2. CDR1 and CDR2 (germline): DFQATT, SNEGSKA (reference sequence). The CDR3 loop spans 19 amino acids. V was pared by 6 bases and J by 0 bases, with 17 bases of the junction left unmatched. The CDR3 nucleotides read TGCAGTGCAAGTACGGGACTAGCGAAAGTGCGGGGCTCCTACAATGAGCAGTTCTTC. Protein product: CSASTGLAKVRGSYNEQFF.

In the case of this clonotype: Just one base apart from a much larger clone, this may be a read error. This chain connects TRBV6-5 to TRBJ2-5; D perhaps matches TRBD2 (5 bases). V lost 5 bases to trimming and J lost 4 bases, with 14 bases between them. This CDR3 contains 14 residues. The germline V gene encodes CDR1 MNHEY and CDR2 SVGAGI. The DNA for the CDR3 is TGTGCCAGCAGTCAGGACTTGTGGGGAGAGACCCAGTACTTC. Translating gives CASSQDLWGETQYF.

The rearrangement uses TRBV19 and TRBJ1-1, with D perhaps TRBD1 (5 bases). There are 12 residues in the CDR3. Trimming left V 10 bases short and J 3 bases short, with 12 bases between. The germline V gene encodes CDR1 LNHDA and CDR2 SQIVND (reference sequence). CDR3 nucleotides: TGTGCCACCTCGGACATCGACACTGAAGCTTTCTTT. Its protein product is CATSDIDTEAFF.